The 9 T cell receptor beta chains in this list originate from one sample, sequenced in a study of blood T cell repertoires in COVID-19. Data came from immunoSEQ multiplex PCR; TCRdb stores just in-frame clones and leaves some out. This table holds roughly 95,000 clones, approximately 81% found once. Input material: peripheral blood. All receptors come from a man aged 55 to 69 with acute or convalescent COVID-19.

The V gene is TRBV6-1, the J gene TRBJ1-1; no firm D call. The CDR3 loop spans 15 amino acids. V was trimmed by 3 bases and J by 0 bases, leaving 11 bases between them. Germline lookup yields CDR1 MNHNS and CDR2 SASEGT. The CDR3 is CASSDHSILNTEAFF. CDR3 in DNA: TGTGCCAGCAGTGATCACAGCATCCTGAACACTGAAGCTTTCTTT.

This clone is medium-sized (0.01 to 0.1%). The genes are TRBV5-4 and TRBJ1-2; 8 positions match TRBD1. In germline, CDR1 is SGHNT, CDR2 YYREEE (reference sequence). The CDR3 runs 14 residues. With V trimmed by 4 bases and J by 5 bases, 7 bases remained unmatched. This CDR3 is CASSPQQGVYGYTF. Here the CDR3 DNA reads TGTGCCAGCAGCCCACAACAGGGGGTATATGGCTACACCTTC.

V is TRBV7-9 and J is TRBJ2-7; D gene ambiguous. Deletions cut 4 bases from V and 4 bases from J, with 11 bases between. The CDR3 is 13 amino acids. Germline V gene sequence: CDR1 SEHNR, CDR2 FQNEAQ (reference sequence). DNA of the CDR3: TGTGCCAGCAGCTCAACGCCCGGGTACGAGCAGTACTTC. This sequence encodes CASSSTPGYEQYF.

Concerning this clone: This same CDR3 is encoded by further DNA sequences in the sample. The CDR3 spells CASSVDGAGQPQHF. As DNA, the CDR3 is TGTGCCAGCAGCGTAGATGGGGCGGGGCAGCCCCAGCATTTT. The rearrangement uses TRBV9 and TRBJ1-5; possibly TRBD1 for D (5 bases). CDR3 length: 14 amino acids. Germline V CDR1 and CDR2: SGDLS, YYNGEE. V lost 0 bases and J lost 7, with 11 bases in between. The whole variable domain, filled in from reference TRBV9 and TRBJ1-5, reads DSGVTQTPKHLITATGQRVTLRCSPRSGDLSVYWYQQSLDQGLQFLIQYYNGEERAKGNILERFSAQQFPDLHSELNLSSLELGDSALYFCASSVDGAGQPQHFGDGTRLSIL.

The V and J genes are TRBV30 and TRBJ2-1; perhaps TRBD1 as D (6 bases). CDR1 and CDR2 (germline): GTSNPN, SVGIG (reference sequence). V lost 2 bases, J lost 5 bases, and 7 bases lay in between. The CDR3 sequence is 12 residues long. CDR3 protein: CAWSYRDNEQFF. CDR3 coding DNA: TGTGCCTGGAGTTACAGGGACAATGAGCAGTTCTTC. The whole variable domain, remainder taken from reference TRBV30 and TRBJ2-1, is SQTIHQWPATLVQPVGSPLSLECTVEGTSNPNLYWYRQAAGRGLQLLFYSVGIGQISSEVPQNLSASRPQDRQFILSSKKLLLSDSGFYLCAWSYRDNEQFFGPGTRLTVL.

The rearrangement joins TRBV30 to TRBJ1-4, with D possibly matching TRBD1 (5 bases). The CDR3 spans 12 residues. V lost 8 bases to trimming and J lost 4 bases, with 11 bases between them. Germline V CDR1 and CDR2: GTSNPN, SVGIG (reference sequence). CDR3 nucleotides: TGTGCCGGCGGGGGGTATAATGAAAAACTGTTTTTT. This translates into CAGGGYNEKLFF. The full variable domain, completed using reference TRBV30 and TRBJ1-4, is SQTIHQWPATLVQPVGSPLSLECTVEGTSNPNLYWYRQAAGRGLQLLFYSVGIGQISSEVPQNLSASRPQDRQFILSSKKLLLSDSGFYLCAGGGYNEKLFFGSGTQLSVL.

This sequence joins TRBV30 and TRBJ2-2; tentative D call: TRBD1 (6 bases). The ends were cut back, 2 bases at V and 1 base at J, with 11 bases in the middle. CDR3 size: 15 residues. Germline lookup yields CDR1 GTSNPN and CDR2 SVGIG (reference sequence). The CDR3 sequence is CAWSTKGQNTGELFF. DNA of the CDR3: TGTGCCTGGAGTACTAAGGGACAGAACACCGGGGAGCTGTTTTTT.

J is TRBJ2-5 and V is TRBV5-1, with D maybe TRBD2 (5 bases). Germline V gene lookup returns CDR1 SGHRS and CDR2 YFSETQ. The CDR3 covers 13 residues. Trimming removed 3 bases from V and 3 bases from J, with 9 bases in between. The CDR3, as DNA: TGCGCCAGCAGCTCACTAGTTGAAGAGACCCAGTACTTC. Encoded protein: CASSSLVEETQYF. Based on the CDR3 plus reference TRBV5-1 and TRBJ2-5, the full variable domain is KAGVTQTPRYLIKTRGQQVTLSCSPISGHRSVSWYQQTPGQGLQFLFEYFSETQRNKGNFPGRFSGRQFSNSRSEMNVSTLELGDSALYLCASSSLVEETQYFGPGTRLLVL.

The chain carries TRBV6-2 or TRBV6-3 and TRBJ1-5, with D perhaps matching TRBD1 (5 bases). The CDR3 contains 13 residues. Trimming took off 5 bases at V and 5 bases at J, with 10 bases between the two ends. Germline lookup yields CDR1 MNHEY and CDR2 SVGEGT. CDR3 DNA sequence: TGTGCCAGCAGTGAGGACACCTATCAGCCCCAGCATTTT. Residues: CASSEDTYQPQHF.